A selection of T cell receptor beta chains follows, all from one sample in a study of blood T cell repertoires in COVID-19. Data came from immunoSEQ multiplex PCR; TCRdb stores just in-frame clones and leaves some out. The sample shows some 14,000 clones, 85% to 90% of them seen only once. Sequencing was carried out using peripheral blood. These receptors were obtained from a woman in her 70s in a cohort sampled during active or convalescent COVID-19. The conserved cysteine and the conserved F or W are not part of the CDR3 here. Each record gives: V gene, CDR3 length, D gene, CDR3 protein. A D gene is named only where the DNA matches it firmly.

V: TRBV2
length: 15
D: TRBD1
CDR3: ASRRITGTGGYHEQY

V: TRBV5-1
length: 10
D: .
CDR3: ASSSLQETQY

V: TRBV3-1/TRBV3-2
length: 12
D: .
CDR3: ASSQGAGANVLT

V: TRBV2
length: 14
D: TRBD2
CDR3: ASSGQRGGFQETQY

V: TRBV7-9
length: 13
D: .
CDR3: ASSLWGGDTNEQF

V: TRBV9
length: 13
D: .
CDR3: ASSVRGYGTDTQY

V: TRBV10-2
length: 16
D: .
CDR3: ASSESGRPGYSGTEAF

V: TRBV6-5
length: 11
D: .
CDR3: AAKPGTAYGYT

V: TRBV27
length: 11
D: .
CDR3: ASSGGFVQPQH

V: TRBV10-2
length: 9
D: .
CDR3: ASRRSTEAF

V: TRBV28
length: 12
D: .
CDR3: ASSPGLLNTEAF

V: TRBV5-1
length: 12
D: .
CDR3: ASATSGGNTEAF

V: TRBV6-2/TRBV6-3
length: 14
D: TRBD1
CDR3: ASSPSPGTGGNEQF

V: TRBV5-1
length: 9
D: .
CDR3: ASSLGGPLH

V: TRBV5-6
length: 14
D: .
CDR3: ASSRSTGLGTYGYT

V: TRBV27
length: 13
D: .
CDR3: ASSLNGVSNQPQH

V: TRBV18
length: 12
D: TRBD1
CDR3: ASSPRTGDEKLF

V: TRBV7-9
length: 14
D: .
CDR3: ASSPPAGERSYGYT

V: TRBV21-1
length: 13
D: .
CDR3: ASSSPGTVLRTQY

V: TRBV11-2
length: 13
D: TRBD2
CDR3: ASSLFSGGAGEQF

V: TRBV5-8
length: 12
D: TRBD1
CDR3: ASSFRTGVDVLT

V: TRBV21-1
length: 10
D: .
CDR3: ASSYTGETQY

V: TRBV19
length: 12
D: .
CDR3: ASSRVGAQETQY

V: TRBV10-3
length: 13
D: TRBD1
CDR3: AIRRTGGENYGYT

V: TRBV7-9
length: 13
D: TRBD1
CDR3: ASSPRQGVQDTQY

V: TRBV11-3
length: 12
D: TRBD1
CDR3: ASSLGQGNSPLH

V: TRBV30
length: 14
D: TRBD2
CDR3: AWSPPPTSGSYEQY

V: TRBV2
length: 13
D: TRBD2
CDR3: ASSAKRGDQETQY

V: TRBV4-3
length: 13
D: TRBD1
CDR3: ASSQSGTGYNEQF

V: TRBV9
length: 17
D: TRBD1
CDR3: ASSAWGTGGLQTKNIQY

V: TRBV4-1
length: 12
D: TRBD1
CDR3: ASSQARTGYGYT

V: TRBV6-2/TRBV6-3
length: 14
D: .
CDR3: ASSYFRLRDTGELF

V: TRBV18
length: 14
D: .
CDR3: ASSPGGIRRGTEAF

V: TRBV28
length: 12
D: .
CDR3: ASRIDGGPEKLF

V: TRBV18
length: 12
D: .
CDR3: ASSPSKGWAELY

V: TRBV7-9
length: 12
D: .
CDR3: ASSLSLLEDIQY

V: TRBV12-1
length: 16
D: .
CDR3: ASSLGPHRTETNEKLF

V: TRBV2
length: 11
D: .
CDR3: ASSGGPNYGYT

V: TRBV27
length: 14
D: TRBD1
CDR3: ASSLWSRGLAYEQY

V: TRBV5-1
length: 16
D: TRBD1
CDR3: ASSLDGTGVTGANVLT

V: TRBV5-1
length: 14
D: .
CDR3: ASSGSTGSMNTEAF

V: TRBV3-1/TRBV3-2
length: 13
D: TRBD1
CDR3: ASSRTGGRGYEQY

V: TRBV19
length: 11
D: .
CDR3: ASRGSTAYGYT

V: TRBV19
length: 13
D: .
CDR3: ASSPVGTRNQPQH

V: TRBV19
length: 12
D: TRBD1
CDR3: ASSRGQDNSPLH

V: TRBV29-1
length: 9
D: TRBD1
CDR3: SVGQGEGYT

V: TRBV4-1
length: 12
D: .
CDR3: ASSLPTSTDTQY

V: TRBV2
length: 12
D: TRBD1
CDR3: AIGQGRSNYGYT

V: TRBV19
length: 12
D: .
CDR3: ASSIDRAGETQY

V: TRBV9
length: 13
D: .
CDR3: ASSALGQWNSPLH

V: TRBV5-4
length: 13
D: TRBD2
CDR3: ASSSGLVSYNEQF

V: TRBV27
length: 14
D: TRBD2
CDR3: ASSPTSGGWADTQY

V: TRBV6-2/TRBV6-3
length: 14
D: TRBD1
CDR3: ASSLLTGERRDTQY

V: TRBV9
length: 14
D: .
CDR3: ASSVFGVGSTDTQY

V: TRBV5-1
length: 14
D: TRBD2
CDR3: ASSASLAGGRETQY